This T cell receptor beta chain emerged from a study of identical twins. Overall study findings and caveats: Invariant T cells like MAIT and iNKT could partly confound the zero-insertion analyses. Abundant beta clonotypes from cord blood bore fewer insertions; memory repertoires lacked this pattern.

One entry per CDR3 protein results from TCRdb running MiXCR on the 5' RACE reads. The table records 450,000 or so distinct CDR3 sequences, less than 20% of them present only once. CDR3 size: 13 residues. Germline lookup yields CDR1 SQVTM and CDR2 ANQGSEA. This clonotype has ten or more counts. Its antigen is not identified. Germline and junction disagree at one end, which may indicate a read error. Healthy Caucasian donors formed the entire cohort. Sequenced: naive T cells sorted from blood. The sequence came from a man aged 45 to 65 in good health. The chain employs TRBV29-1 and TRBJ2-1, with TRBD2 matching 8 bases. CDR3 sequence reads: CSVEGLAYNEQFF. The CDR3 DNA is TGCAGCGTCGAAGGACTAGCTTACAATGAGCAGTTCTTC.